The sequence of this T cell receptor beta chain was determined in a study of cytomegalovirus exposure and HLA in healthy donors. In the case of this clone: The antigen is unknown.

Primers for the PCR totalled 60 Vbeta and 13 Jbeta. Repertoires were generated with immunoSEQ multiplex PCR, while TCRdb's copy carries only in-frame clones and drops some. The sample carries tens of thousands of clones, 65% to 85% recorded once. The CDR3 runs to 16 residues. J gave up 7 bases and V 4 bases, and 9 bases lay outside the gene matches. The V gene's germline CDR1 is MDHEN and CDR2 SYDVKM. Points from the study as a whole: The study listed 164 cytomegalovirus-associated TCR beta chains. Common viral pathogens (according to a later analysis) appeared linked to several of the most significant clusters.

The gene calls are TRBV28 and TRBJ2-7, with 14 bases identical to TRBD2. This sequence originates from a woman between 25 and 40 years old in good health and CMV-seronegative. Material: PBMCs. For the CDR3, the DNA is TGTGCCAGCAGTTCAAGACTAGCGGGGGGGCCGGGTGAGCAGTACTTC. Encoded protein: CASSSRLAGGPGEQYF.